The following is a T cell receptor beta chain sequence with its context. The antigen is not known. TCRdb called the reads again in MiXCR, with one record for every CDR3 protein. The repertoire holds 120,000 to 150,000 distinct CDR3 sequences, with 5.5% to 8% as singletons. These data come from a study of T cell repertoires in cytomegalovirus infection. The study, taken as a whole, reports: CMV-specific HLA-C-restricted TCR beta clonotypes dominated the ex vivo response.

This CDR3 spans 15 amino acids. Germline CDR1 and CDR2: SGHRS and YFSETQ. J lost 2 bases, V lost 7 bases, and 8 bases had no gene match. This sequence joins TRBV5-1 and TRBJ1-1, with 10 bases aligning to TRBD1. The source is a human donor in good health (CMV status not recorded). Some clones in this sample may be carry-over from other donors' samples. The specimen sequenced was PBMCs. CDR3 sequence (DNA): TGCGCCAGCCAACCGGGACAGGGGAGTAACACTGAAGCTTTCTTT. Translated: CASQPGQGSNTEAFF.